This T cell receptor (beta chain) was found in a study of CD8+ T cells in alopecia areata. With respect to this clone: Its antigen is unidentified.

Findings and caveats of the study: Scalp samples also yield sequences from resident alphabeta T cells of normal skin.

CDR1 and CDR2 (germline): SNHLY, FYNNEI. This CDR3 comprises 14 residues. V was clipped by 7 bases and J by 1 base, with 13 bases between them. Reverse transcribed after extraction, RNA yielded cDNA as the sequencing template. Repertoires were generated with immunoSEQ multiplex PCR, while TCRdb's copy carries only in-frame clones and drops some. This table holds some 51,000 clones, roughly 96% found once. The chain combines TRBV2 with TRBJ2-5; either TRBD1 or TRBD2 may fit D (6 bases each). The receptor comes from a human donor with alopecia areata. This sample comprised CD8+ T cells sorted from blood, obtained at week 0. The CDR3 sequence is CASTPGAVQETQYF. DNA of the CDR3: TGTGCCAGCACCCCGGGGGCAGTCCAAGAGACCCAGTACTTC.